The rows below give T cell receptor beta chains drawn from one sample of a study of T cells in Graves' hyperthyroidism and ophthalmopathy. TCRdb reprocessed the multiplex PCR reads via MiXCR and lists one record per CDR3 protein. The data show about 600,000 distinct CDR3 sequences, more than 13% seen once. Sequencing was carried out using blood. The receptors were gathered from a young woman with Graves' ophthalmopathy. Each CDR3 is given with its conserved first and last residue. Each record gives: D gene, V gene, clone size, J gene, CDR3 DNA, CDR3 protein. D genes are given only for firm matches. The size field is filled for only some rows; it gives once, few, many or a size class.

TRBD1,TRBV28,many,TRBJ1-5,TGTGCCAGCAGTTTAGAGGGGGCTGATGGCAATCAGCCCCAGCATTTT,CASSLEGADGNQPQHF
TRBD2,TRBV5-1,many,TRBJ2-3,TGCGCCAGCAACCGGGCGGGAGAAGGGTCAGATACGCAGTATTTT,CASNRAGEGSDTQYF
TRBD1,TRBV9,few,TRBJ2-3,TGTGCCAGCAGCGCCTCCGGGACAGGGCTTCGGACAGATACGCAGTATTTT,CASSASGTGLRTDTQYF
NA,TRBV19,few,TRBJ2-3,TGTGCCAGTAGTCCCGACGAGATATTCACAGATACGCAGTATTTT,CASSPDEIFTDTQYF
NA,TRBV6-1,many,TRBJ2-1,TGTGCCAGCAGTGAATTACAGGGTCAGGGCAATGAGCAGTTCTTC,CASSELQGQGNEQFF
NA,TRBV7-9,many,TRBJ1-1,TGTGCCAGCAGCTTATTGGCGGAGAACACTGAAGCTTTCTTT,CASSLLAENTEAFF
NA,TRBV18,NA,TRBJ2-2,TGTGCCAGCTCAGAGACGGACGCGAACACCGGGGAGCTGTTTTTT,CASSETDANTGELFF
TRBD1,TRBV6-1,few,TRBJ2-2,TGTGCCAGCAGGACCGGGACAGGGGACACCGGGGAGCTGTTTTTT,CASRTGTGDTGELFF
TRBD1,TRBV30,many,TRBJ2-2,TGTGCTGAGGGACAGACGAACACCGGGGAGCTGTTTTTT,CAEGQTNTGELFF
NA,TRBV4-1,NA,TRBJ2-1,TGCGCCAGCAGCCACATACTAGGTGATGAGCAGTTCTTC,CASSHILGDEQFF
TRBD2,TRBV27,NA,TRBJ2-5,TGTGCCAGCAGTGGGACTAGCGGGAGGATAAAAGAGACCCAGTACTTC,CASSGTSGRIKETQYF
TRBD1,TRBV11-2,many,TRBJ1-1,TGTGCCAGCTGGCTCCGACAGGGCGGAACTGAAGCTTTCTTT,CASWLRQGGTEAFF
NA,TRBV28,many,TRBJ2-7,TGTGCCAGCAGCGGACTGGGGAGGTTCTACGAGCAGTACTTC,CASSGLGRFYEQYF
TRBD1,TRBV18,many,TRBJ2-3,TGTGCTAGCAGCACAGGGGGGACAGATACGCAGTATTTT,CASSTGGTDTQYF
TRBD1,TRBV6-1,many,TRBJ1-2,TGTGCCAGCACTTTGGACAGGGAAAGGGGCTACACCTTC,CASTLDRERGYTF
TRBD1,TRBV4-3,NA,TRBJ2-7,TGCGCCAGCAGCCAATTGAGACAGGGTTTTGTAAGGGGCGAGCAGTACTTC,CASSQLRQGFVRGEQYF
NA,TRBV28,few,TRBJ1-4,TGTGCCAGCAAGGGGGGGGAAAAACTGTTTTTT,CASKGGEKLFF
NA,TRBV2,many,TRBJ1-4,TGTGCCAGCAAGCTCCTGGGGTGGGCTAATGAAAAACTGTTTTTT,CASKLLGWANEKLFF
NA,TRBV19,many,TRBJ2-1,TGTGCCAGTAGTATAGGACAGGTCAATGAGCAGTTCTTC,CASSIGQVNEQFF
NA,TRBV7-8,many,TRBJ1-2,TGTGCCAGCAGCTTAAAGGGTTTAGGCGGCTACACCTTC,CASSLKGLGGYTF
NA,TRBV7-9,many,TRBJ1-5,TGTGCCAGCAGCTTTTCCGCGGGGAGACAGCCCCAGCATTTT,CASSFSAGRQPQHF
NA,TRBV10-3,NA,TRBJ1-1,TGTGCCTCCACAGGGTCGGGCGAAACTGAAGCTTTCTTT,CASTGSGETEAFF
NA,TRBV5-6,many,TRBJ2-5,TGTGCCAGCAGCTTGGAGGCGGCCAGGCCAGAGACCCAGTACTTC,CASSLEAARPETQYF
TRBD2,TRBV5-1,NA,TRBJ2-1,TGCGCCAGCAGCCCCCGGGGGGGGGGGATCTACAATGAGCAGTTCTTC,CASSPRGGGIYNEQFF
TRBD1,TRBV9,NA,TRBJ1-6,TGTGCCAGCAGCGTAGGGACAGGTGGGAATTCACCCCTCCACTTT,CASSVGTGGNSPLHF
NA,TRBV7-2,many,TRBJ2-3,TGTGCCAGCAGCCCCCGCCTTAGCGGCCAAAGCACAGATACGCAGTATTTT,CASSPRLSGQSTDTQYF
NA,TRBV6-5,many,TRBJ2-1,TGTGCCAGCAGTTACTTCGCCCTCTCGACTACGTACAATGAGCAGTTCTTC,CASSYFALSTTYNEQFF
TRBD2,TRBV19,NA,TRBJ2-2,TGTGCCAGTAGTACGGGACTAGCGGGACTAAGAGGGGAGCTGTTTTTT,CASSTGLAGLRGELFF
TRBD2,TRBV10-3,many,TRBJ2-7,TGTGCCATCAGGGCAGGACTAGCGGGAGGTCTAGATGAGCAGTACTTC,CAIRAGLAGGLDEQYF